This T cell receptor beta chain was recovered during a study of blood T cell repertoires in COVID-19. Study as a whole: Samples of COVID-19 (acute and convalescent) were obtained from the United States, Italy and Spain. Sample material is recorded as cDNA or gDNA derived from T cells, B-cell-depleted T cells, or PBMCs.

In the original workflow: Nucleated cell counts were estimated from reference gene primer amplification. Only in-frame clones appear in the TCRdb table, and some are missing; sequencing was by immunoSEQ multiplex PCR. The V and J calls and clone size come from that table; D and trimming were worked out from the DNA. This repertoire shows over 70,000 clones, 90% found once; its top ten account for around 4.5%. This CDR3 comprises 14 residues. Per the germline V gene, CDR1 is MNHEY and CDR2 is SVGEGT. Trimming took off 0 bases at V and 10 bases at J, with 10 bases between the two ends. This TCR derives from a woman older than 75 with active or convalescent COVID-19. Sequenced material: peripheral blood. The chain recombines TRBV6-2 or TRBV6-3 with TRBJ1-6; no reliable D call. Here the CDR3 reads CASSYSTGSSPLHF. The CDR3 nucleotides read TGTGCCAGCAGTTACTCTACGGGTAGCTCACCCCTCCACTTT.